The clone carrying this T cell receptor (beta chain) appeared a few times. Its antigen is undetermined. The data were produced by immunoSEQ multiplex PCR, yet TCRdb's version contains in-frame clones alone and is incomplete. Of about 200,000 clones in the sample, about 81% are singletons; the top ten hold 1% to 1.5%. V lost 3 bases and J lost 0; bases outside the gene matches: 4. The CDR3 covers 16 residues. CDR1 and CDR2 from the germline V gene are SGHVS and FQNEAQ. The data belong to a study of cytomegalovirus exposure and HLA in healthy donors. The overall study: The same platform was used for the 95 to 150 validation repertoires and the approximately 670 first-cohort repertoires, a later analysis reported.

Study conclusions and caveats: Most TCR sequences showed up rarely, but some public TCRs showed up in many donors. Using the classifier, cytomegalovirus status was reportedly diagnosed with high specificity and sensitivity. Testing in vitro showed three CMV-associated chains specific for CMV antigens.

The sample taken for sequencing was PBMCs. This TCR was sampled from a woman in her twenties or thirties in good health and CMV-seronegative. The chain joins TRBV7-8 to TRBJ2-2; TRBD2 matches at 7 bases. CDR3 region: CASSLTGGPNTGELFF. DNA for the CDR3: TGTGCCAGCAGCTTGACGGGAGGCCCGAACACCGGGGAGCTGTTTTTT.